This record concerns one T cell receptor (beta chain) sequence. The data were obtained in a study of siplizumab effects on memory and regulatory T cells. The assay was immunoSEQ multiplex PCR, and TCRdb's table has in-frame clones only and misses some. Counted here are just under 85,000 clones, 87% occurring once; the ten biggest clones make up approximately 1.4%. The source of this sequence is a human donor in good health. The sample was Tregs sorted from blood.

The CDR3: CASTPGQGPYEQYF. CDR3 DNA: TGTGCCAGCACCCCGGGACAGGGCCCCTACGAGCAGTACTTC. The chain carries TRBV6-5 and TRBJ2-7, with 9 nucleotides matching TRBD1. V trimming: 7 bases; J trimming: 2 bases; junction bases outside the gene matches: 6. Germline CDR1 is MNHEY and CDR2 is SVGAGI. The CDR3 consists of 14 residues.